These T cell receptor beta chains were read from a single sample in a study of T cells after yellow fever vaccination. TCRdb redid the calling of the 5' RACE reads with MiXCR, one entry per CDR3 protein. The sample shows 350,000 to 450,000 distinct CDR3 sequences, about 17% of them seen only once. The sample here was PBMCs, taken before the yellow fever booster vaccination. These receptors all come from a man younger than 35 who received the YFV17D yellow fever vaccine. Both conserved end residues are part of each CDR3. D genes are given only for firm matches. Expanded clones are given a class, and other clones once, few, many or no size at all.

length: 12
D: NA
size: many
V: TRBV5-1
J: TRBJ1-1
CDR3: CASSLFGTEAFF
DNA: TGCGCCAGCAGCTTGTTCGGCACTGAAGCTTTCTTT

length: 14
D: TRBD2
size: NA
V: TRBV6-5
J: TRBJ2-2
CDR3: CATKRGPNTGELFF
DNA: TGTGCCACAAAGCGGGGGCCCAACACCGGGGAGCTGTTTTTT

length: 16
D: NA
size: few
V: TRBV6-5
J: TRBJ2-5
CDR3: CASSYSPSSGRETQYF
DNA: TGTGCCAGCAGTTACTCACCTAGTTCGGGGCGGGAGACCCAGTACTTC

length: 17
D: TRBD2
size: NA
V: TRBV7-3
J: TRBJ2-3
CDR3: CASSYRTSGDLTDTQYF
DNA: TGTGCCAGCAGCTACAGGACTAGCGGGGACCTCACAGATACGCAGTATTTT

length: 14
D: NA
size: NA
V: TRBV7-2
J: TRBJ1-5
CDR3: CASSLRGAQRPQHF
DNA: TGTGCCAGCAGCTTAAGGGGGGCGCAGAGGCCCCAGCATTTT

length: 16
D: TRBD2
size: many
V: TRBV20-1
J: TRBJ2-1
CDR3: CSASKVAGAYNNEQFF
DNA: TGCAGTGCTAGTAAGGTAGCGGGGGCCTATAACAATGAGCAGTTCTTC

length: 16
D: NA
size: NA
V: TRBV5-4
J: TRBJ1-1
CDR3: CASSRWSSGTNTEAFF
DNA: TGTGCCAGCAGCCGCTGGTCCTCCGGGACAAACACTGAAGCTTTCTTT

length: 15
D: NA
size: NA
V: TRBV7-9
J: TRBJ2-7
CDR3: CASSLEGPWSYEQYF
DNA: TGTGCCAGCAGCTTAGAAGGACCCTGGTCCTACGAGCAGTACTTC

length: 13
D: NA
size: NA
V: TRBV6-5
J: TRBJ1-2
CDR3: CASSYRRDYGYTF
DNA: TGTGCCAGCAGTTACCGTCGGGACTATGGCTACACCTTC

length: 13
D: NA
size: few
V: TRBV19
J: TRBJ2-5
CDR3: CASSHGTPETQYF
DNA: TGTGCCAGTAGTCACGGGACCCCAGAGACCCAGTACTTC

length: 15
D: TRBD2
size: few
V: TRBV19
J: TRBJ2-1
CDR3: CASSITAGDYNEQFF
DNA: TGTGCCAGTAGTATAACGGCGGGGGACTACAATGAGCAGTTCTTC

length: 13
D: NA
size: NA
V: TRBV24-1
J: TRBJ2-1
CDR3: CATSDAGAHEQFF
DNA: TGTGCCACCAGTGATGCCGGGGCCCATGAGCAGTTCTTC

length: 14
D: NA
size: NA
V: TRBV20-1
J: TRBJ1-1
CDR3: CSASLGAHNTEAFF
DNA: TGCAGTGCTAGTCTGGGAGCCCACAACACTGAAGCTTTCTTT

length: 14
D: NA
size: NA
V: TRBV4-1
J: TRBJ1-2
CDR3: CASSQTGVNYGYTF
DNA: TGCGCCAGCAGCCAGACAGGAGTAAACTATGGCTACACCTTC

length: 16
D: TRBD2
size: NA
V: TRBV12-3/TRBV12-4
J: TRBJ2-2
CDR3: CASRPHGGVNTGELFF
DNA: TGTGCCAGCAGACCCCACGGGGGGGTGAACACCGGGGAGCTGTTTTTT

length: 14
D: TRBD2
size: few
V: TRBV20-1
J: TRBJ2-7
CDR3: CSARPGGRAHEQYF
DNA: TGCAGTGCTAGGCCCGGGGGGAGGGCCCACGAGCAGTACTTC

length: 15
D: NA
size: few
V: TRBV7-9
J: TRBJ1-5
CDR3: CASSVGPGMGQPQHF
DNA: TGTGCCAGCAGCGTAGGACCAGGGATGGGCCAGCCCCAGCATTTT

length: 15
D: TRBD1
size: few
V: TRBV5-6
J: TRBJ1-1
CDR3: CASRETGAGNTEAFF
DNA: TGTGCCAGCAGAGAGACAGGGGCTGGGAACACTGAAGCTTTCTTT

length: 13
D: NA
size: NA
V: TRBV6-2/TRBV6-3
J: TRBJ1-1
CDR3: CASSYSTPPGAFF
DNA: TGTGCCAGCAGTTACTCTACCCCCCCGGGTGCTTTCTTT

length: 14
D: NA
size: few
V: TRBV5-1
J: TRBJ2-7
CDR3: CASSLGRFSYEQYF
DNA: TGCGCCAGCAGCTTAGGTAGGTTCTCCTACGAGCAGTACTTC

length: 12
D: NA
size: NA
V: TRBV5-1
J: TRBJ2-1
CDR3: CASSHEFGEQFF
DNA: TGCGCCAGCAGCCACGAATTCGGGGAGCAGTTCTTC

length: 16
D: NA
size: many
V: TRBV14
J: TRBJ1-1
CDR3: CASSHLIRDEFTEAFF
DNA: TGTGCCAGCAGCCACCTGATCCGGGACGAGTTTACTGAAGCTTTCTTT

length: 16
D: TRBD2
size: few
V: TRBV2
J: TRBJ2-5
CDR3: CASSEVLAGAQETQYF
DNA: TGTGCCAGCAGTGAAGTTCTAGCGGGGGCCCAAGAGACCCAGTACTTC

length: 12
D: NA
size: NA
V: TRBV7-8
J: TRBJ2-5
CDR3: CASSPLAETQYF
DNA: TGTGCCAGCAGCCCATTGGCGGAGACCCAGTACTTC

length: 17
D: TRBD1
size: NA
V: TRBV7-6
J: TRBJ2-2
CDR3: CASSRPSRQGNTGELFF
DNA: TGTGCCAGCAGCCGACCAAGCCGACAGGGAAACACCGGGGAGCTGTTTTTT

length: 13
D: NA
size: many
V: TRBV12-3/TRBV12-4
J: TRBJ1-1
CDR3: CASSPYPDTEAFF
DNA: TGTGCCAGCAGTCCGTATCCGGACACTGAAGCTTTCTTT

length: 17
D: NA
size: many
V: TRBV7-2
J: TRBJ2-3
CDR3: CASSLRSGRGYTDTQYF
DNA: TGTGCCAGCAGCTTACGATCAGGACGGGGGTACACAGATACGCAGTATTTT

length: 15
D: TRBD1
size: NA
V: TRBV4-3
J: TRBJ1-4
CDR3: CASSPRSDRDEKLFF
DNA: TGCGCCAGCAGCCCCCGCTCCGACAGGGATGAAAAACTGTTTTTT

length: 15
D: NA
size: NA
V: TRBV28
J: TRBJ2-3
CDR3: CASSSRNISPDTQYF
DNA: TGTGCCAGCAGTTCAAGGAATATCAGTCCAGATACGCAGTATTTT

length: 13
D: NA
size: NA
V: TRBV12-3/TRBV12-4
J: TRBJ1-2
CDR3: CASSLGGGRGYTF
DNA: TGTGCCAGCAGTTTAGGCGGGGGTCGGGGCTACACCTTC

length: 15
D: TRBD2
size: many
V: TRBV12-3/TRBV12-4
J: TRBJ2-1
CDR3: CASSLEAGGYNEQFF
DNA: TGTGCCAGCAGTTTGGAAGCGGGGGGATACAATGAGCAGTTCTTC

length: 14
D: NA
size: NA
V: TRBV12-3/TRBV12-4
J: TRBJ2-1
CDR3: CATTLDRAYNEQFF
DNA: TGTGCCACCACCTTGGACAGAGCCTACAATGAGCAGTTCTTC

length: 12
D: NA
size: many
V: TRBV7-2
J: TRBJ2-1
CDR3: CASSRFGGEQFF
DNA: TGTGCCAGCAGCCGATTCGGCGGTGAGCAGTTCTTC

length: 18
D: TRBD2
size: NA
V: TRBV9
J: TRBJ2-5
CDR3: CASSVATSSGGRLETQYF
DNA: TGTGCCAGCAGCGTAGCTACGTCTAGCGGGGGCCGTCTGGAGACCCAGTACTTC

length: 14
D: TRBD2
size: few
V: TRBV4-1
J: TRBJ2-1
CDR3: CASSLAGARLEQFF
DNA: TGCGCCAGCAGCCTAGCGGGGGCTCGCTTGGAGCAGTTCTTC

length: 16
D: NA
size: NA
V: TRBV7-3
J: TRBJ2-3
CDR3: CASSLGQLLGTDTQYF
DNA: TGTGCCAGCAGCTTAGGACAGCTCCTCGGCACAGATACGCAGTATTTT

length: 15
D: TRBD1
size: NA
V: TRBV30
J: TRBJ1-2
CDR3: CAWSLAGGTGYGYTF
DNA: TGTGCCTGGAGCCTTGCCGGCGGGACAGGGTATGGCTACACCTTC

length: 13
D: TRBD2
size: few
V: TRBV24-1
J: TRBJ2-3
CDR3: CATGTSMSDTQYF
DNA: TGTGCCACCGGGACTAGCATGTCAGATACGCAGTATTTT

length: 17
D: TRBD1
size: few
V: TRBV12-5
J: TRBJ2-1
CDR3: CASGPTDRSSSYNEQFF
DNA: TGTGCTAGTGGTCCCACGGACAGGTCGAGCTCCTACAATGAGCAGTTCTTC

length: 14
D: TRBD1
size: NA
V: TRBV12-5
J: TRBJ2-7
CDR3: CASGQGVALYEQYF
DNA: TGTGCTAGTGGTCAGGGGGTTGCCCTCTACGAGCAGTACTTC

length: 14
D: NA
size: few
V: TRBV7-9
J: TRBJ2-5
CDR3: CASMPGTNQETQYF
DNA: TGTGCCAGCATGCCGGGGACAAACCAAGAGACCCAGTACTTC

length: 11
D: NA
size: NA
V: TRBV12-3/TRBV12-4
J: TRBJ1-1
CDR3: CASSLGNEAFF
DNA: TGTGCCAGCAGTTTAGGCAATGAAGCTTTCTTT

length: 15
D: NA
size: few
V: TRBV5-1
J: TRBJ2-4
CDR3: CASSFGGPKQNIQYF
DNA: TGCGCCAGCAGCTTTGGGGGGCCTAAACAGAACATTCAGTACTTC

length: 12
D: TRBD1
size: few
V: TRBV6-5
J: TRBJ1-1
CDR3: CASSKDRVIAFF
DNA: TGTGCCAGCAGCAAGGACAGGGTGATCGCTTTCTTT

length: 14
D: NA
size: NA
V: TRBV20-1
J: TRBJ2-5
CDR3: CSARVAQLQETQYF
DNA: TGCAGTGCTAGGGTAGCGCAACTCCAAGAGACCCAGTACTTC

length: 15
D: TRBD2
size: NA
V: TRBV7-3
J: TRBJ2-3
CDR3: CASSLSGLAGDTQYF
DNA: TGTGCCAGCAGCTTATCGGGCCTAGCGGGAGATACGCAGTATTTT

length: 14
D: TRBD1
size: few
V: TRBV7-6
J: TRBJ2-2
CDR3: CASSSTGVTGELFF
DNA: TGTGCCAGCAGCTCTACAGGGGTCACCGGGGAGCTGTTTTTT

length: 14
D: NA
size: NA
V: TRBV5-1
J: TRBJ2-7
CDR3: CASSLAQGHYEQYF
DNA: TGCGCCAGCAGCTTGGCACAGGGCCACTACGAGCAGTACTTC

length: 15
D: NA
size: NA
V: TRBV4-1
J: TRBJ2-2
CDR3: CASSRISAGVGELFF
DNA: TGCGCCAGCAGCCGGATCAGTGCAGGGGTCGGGGAGCTGTTTTTT